The 4 T cell receptor beta chains in this list originate from one sample, sequenced in a study of CD8 T cells in ankylosing spondylitis. The study's findings and limits: Blood from ankylosing spondylitis patients appeared to carry a characteristic roughly 8-variant TCR beta motif.

Their recognized antigens are unknown. TCRdb passed the 5' RACE reads through MiXCR, listing each CDR3 protein once. The data hold about 220,000 distinct CDR3 sequences, with 5.5% to 7.5% observed a single time. The specimen sequenced was blood, either unsorted or a sorted T cell fraction (not recorded which). The receptors derive from a male donor with ankylosing spondylitis.

This clonotype was counted many times. V gene TRBV11-2 combines with J gene TRBJ1-1, with D uncertain. Germline V gene data show CDR1 as SGHAT and CDR2 as FQNNGV. The CDR3 is 16 amino acids. V was trimmed by 5 bases and J by 1 base, leaving 17 bases between them. This CDR3 reads CASSPSESEGNTEAFF. CDR3 coding DNA: TGTGCCAGCAGCCCATCAGAATCTGAAGGGAACACTGAAGCTTTCTTT.

This clonotype has a handful of counts. The V and J genes are TRBV4-3 and TRBJ2-2; TRBD2 matches at 7 bases. The CDR3 contains 15 residues. With V trimmed by 1 base and J by 5 bases, 4 bases remained unmatched. Germline loops: CDR1 LGHNA, CDR2 YSLEER. CDR3 coding DNA: TGCGCCAGCAGCCAAGCGGGAGCGGGGACCGGGGAGCTGTTTTTT. Amino acid sequence: CASSQAGAGTGELFF.

Ten or more counts support this clonotype. This chain connects TRBV20-1 to TRBJ2-7; 7 nucleotides line up with TRBD2. The CDR3 covers 13 residues. V was clipped by 6 bases and J by 3 bases; unmatched bases: 8. The germline CDR1 and CDR2 sequences are DFQATT and SNEGSKA (reference sequence). The CDR3 region is CSAEGRGIYEQYF. The CDR3 DNA follows: TGCAGTGCCGAAGGGCGGGGGATCTACGAGCAGTACTTC.

The gene calls are TRBV11-2 and TRBJ2-1, with D possibly being TRBD2 (6 bases). CDR1 and CDR2 (germline): SGHAT, FQNNGV. Trimming cost V 5 bases and J 8 bases, with 22 bases left between them. The CDR3 contains 16 residues. The CDR3 loop is CASSPGVRPFEYEQFF. For the CDR3, the DNA is TGTGCCAGCAGCCCGGGGGTGCGCCCTTTCGAGTATGAGCAGTTCTTC.